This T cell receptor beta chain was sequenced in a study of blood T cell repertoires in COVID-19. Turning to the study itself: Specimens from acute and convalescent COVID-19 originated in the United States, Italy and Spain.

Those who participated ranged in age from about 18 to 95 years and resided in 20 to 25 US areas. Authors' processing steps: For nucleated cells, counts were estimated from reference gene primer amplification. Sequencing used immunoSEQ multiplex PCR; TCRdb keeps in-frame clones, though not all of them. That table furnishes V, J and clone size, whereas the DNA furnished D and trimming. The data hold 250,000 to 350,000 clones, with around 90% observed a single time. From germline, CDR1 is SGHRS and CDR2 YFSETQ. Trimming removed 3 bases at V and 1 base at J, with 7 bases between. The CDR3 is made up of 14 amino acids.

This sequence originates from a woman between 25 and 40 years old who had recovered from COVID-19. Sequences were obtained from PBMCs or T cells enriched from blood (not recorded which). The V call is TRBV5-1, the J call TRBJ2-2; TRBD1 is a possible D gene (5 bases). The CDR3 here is CASSSTGNTGELFF. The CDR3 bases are TGCGCCAGCAGCTCTACAGGGAACACCGGGGAGCTGTTTTTT.